This T cell receptor (beta chain) is from a study of a mutant IDH1 vaccine in newly diagnosed glioma. V dropped 1 base and J dropped 2 bases, with 11 bases sitting between them. Germline CDR1 reads MGHRA; CDR2 reads YSYEKL. This CDR3 has 15 amino acids. The table came from immunoSEQ multiplex PCR; TCRdb's copy has only in-frame clones and leaves some out. The sample contains tens of thousands of clones, roughly two thirds of which appear only once. This clone has just one count. Its matching antigen is unknown. Regarding time point: week 11, during vaccination. One vaccine dose held 300 ug of mutant IDH1 20-mer peptide and came with topical imiquimod.

The sequences come from peripheral blood mononuclear cells (PBMCs), collected from a glioma patient whose treatment included an IDH1 peptide vaccine. This TCR was sampled from a man between 18 and 35 years old with glioma. Some clones in this sample may be carry-over from other donors' samples. The genes are TRBV4-1 and TRBJ1-2; D perhaps matches TRBD1 (5 bases). In DNA, the CDR3 is TGCGCCAGCAGCCAAGCAGCGGGGACCAACTATGGCTACACCTTC. It encodes CASSQAAGTNYGYTF.